This passage covers 9 T cell receptor beta chains from one sample sequenced in a study of CD8 T cells in Susac syndrome. RNA totalling roughly 0.45 to 1 ug underwent reverse transcription with random hexamers. TCRdb recomputed calls from the immunoSEQ multiplex PCR reads with MiXCR, one row per CDR3 protein. The sample gives roughly 25,000 distinct CDR3 sequences, around 93% of which show up once; 0.63% is in the top ten. Sample: CD8+ T cells from PBMCs. Receptors originate from a human donor with Susac syndrome.

The chain recombines TRBV20-1 with TRBJ1-1, with TRBD1 as a possible D gene (6 bases). The CDR3 totals 13 residues. CDR1 DFQATT and CDR2 SNEGSKA come from the germline V gene (reference sequence). Trimming stripped 1 base from V and 11 bases from J, with 17 bases between. The CDR3 loop is CSARASFQRGAFF. CDR3 in DNA: TGCAGTGCTAGAGCGTCATTTCAAAGGGGGGCTTTCTTT.

The rearrangement uses TRBV7-2 and TRBJ1-5, with D hard to call. Germline assignment: CDR1 SGHTA and CDR2 FQGNSA. This CDR3 spans 13 amino acids. The V end lost 8 bases, the J end lost 0 bases, and 8 bases lay between the germline ends. The CDR3 loop reads CASSKYSNQPQHF. CDR3 in DNA: TGTGCCAGCTCGAAATATAGCAATCAGCCCCAGCATTTT. The full variable domain, with the rest looked up from reference TRBV7-2 and TRBJ1-5, is GAGVSQSPSNKVTEKGKDVELRCDPISGHTALYWYRQSLGQGLEFLIYFQGNSAPDKSGLPSDRFSAERTGGSVSTLTIQRTQQEDSAVYLCASSKYSNQPQHFGDGTRLSIL.

The chain links TRBV24-1 to TRBJ2-7; 9 bases map to TRBD1. CDR1 KGHDR and CDR2 SFDVKD come from the germline V gene. The CDR3 length is 15 residues. Here the CDR3 reads CAGQGHTHGGPEQYF. The DNA for the CDR3 is TGTGCAGGACAGGGGCACACCCACGGTGGACCCGAGCAGTACTTC.

The sample holds one count of this clonotype. The rearrangement joins TRBV28 to TRBJ2-7; possibly TRBD1 for D (6 bases). The ends were cut back, 4 bases at V and 0 bases at J, with 13 bases in the middle. The CDR3 spans 15 residues. CDR1 MDHEN and CDR2 SYDVKM come from the germline V gene. This CDR3 reads CASSSYRQDSYEQYF. CDR3 nucleotide sequence: TGTGCCAGCAGTTCCTACCGACAGGACTCCTACGAGCAGTACTTC.

V is TRBV28 and J is TRBJ2-3, with 10 bases identical to TRBD2. This CDR3 spans 15 amino acids. V shed 5 bases, J shed 4 bases, and the junction held 6 bases outside the gene matches. Germline loops: CDR1 MDHEN, CDR2 SYDVKM. CDR3 sequence (DNA): TGTGCCAGCAGTCCACAAGCGGGGGGGTCAGATACGCAGTATTTT. Residues: CASSPQAGGSDTQYF. The whole variable domain, filled in from reference TRBV28 and TRBJ2-3, reads DVKVTQSSRYLVKRTGEKVFLECVQDMDHENMFWYRQDPGLGLRLIYFSYDVKMKEKGDIPEGYSVSREKKERFSLILESASTNQTSMYLCASSPQAGGSDTQYFGPGTRLTVL.

The chain employs TRBV1 and TRBJ1-6; the tabulated D call, TRBD1, remains unverified against the DNA. TRBV1 is a pseudogene. CDR3 length: 20 amino acids. Here the CDR3 DNA reads TGCACCAGCAGCCAAGCCCGGGACAGGGGGCTCATGACCTATAATTCACCCCTCCACTTT. Translated, it gives CTSSQARDRGLMTYNSPLHF.

The rearrangement uses TRBV5-8 and TRBJ2-7; TRBD1 agrees at 8 bases. Trimming cost V 4 bases and J 4 bases; bases outside gene matches: 7. CDR1 SGHTS and CDR2 YDEGEE come from the germline V gene. The CDR3 is 14 residues long. The CDR3 loop is CASSPDRAGYEQYF. The DNA for the CDR3 is TGTGCCAGCAGCCCGGACAGGGCGGGTTACGAGCAGTACTTC.

V usage is TRBV6-2 or TRBV6-3 and J usage is TRBJ2-1; the match to TRBD2 covers 9 bases. Germline CDR1 MNHEY, CDR2 SVGEGT. With 6 bases clipped from V and 7 bases from J, the junction kept 7 bases outside the gene matches. The CDR3 runs to 14 residues. DNA for the CDR3: TGTGCCAGCAGACCCGGGACTAGCCTAAATGAGCAGTTCTTC. This sequence encodes CASRPGTSLNEQFF.

J is TRBJ1-1 and V is TRBV7-9; D not resolved. V gave up 1 base and J gave up 0 bases, with 6 bases separating them. The CDR3 extends over 14 amino acids. Germline V gene sequence: CDR1 SEHNR, CDR2 FQNEAQ (reference sequence). The CDR3, as DNA: TGTGCCAGCAGCTTAGAGCCACTGAACACTGAAGCTTTCTTT. As protein: CASSLEPLNTEAFF.